The clone carrying this T cell receptor (beta chain) was seen repeatedly, ten times or more. In TCRdb, the reads were re-called with MiXCR into one record per CDR3 protein. There are approximately 490,000 distinct CDR3 sequences in the sample; over 9% occur only once, and 10% lies in the top ten. These data are taken from a study of T cell repertoires in cytomegalovirus infection. Study summary: Matching HLA type, along with CMV infection, was indicated by public TCR beta signatures.

The sample taken for sequencing was PBMCs. The source is a human donor in good health (CMV status not recorded). Some clones in this sample may be carry-over from other donors' samples.

Here the CDR3 DNA reads TGTGCCAGCAGAGACTATGGCTACACCTTC. Amino acid sequence: CASRDYGYTF. The chain uses TRBV12-3 or TRBV12-4 and TRBJ1-2, with D uncertain. V gave up 6 bases and J gave up 3 bases, with 2 bases separating them. The CDR3 consists of 10 residues.